This T cell receptor beta chain comes out of a study of blood T cell repertoires in COVID-19. Overall study context: COVID-19 samples from acute and convalescent phases originated in the United States, Italy and Spain. Sources were T cells, B-cell-depleted T cells, or PBMCs; the material itself was cDNA or gDNA.

Original handling: Cell counts per sample came from amplifying reference gene primers. Some clones are missing from TCRdb's copy, which holds only in-frame ones; the method was immunoSEQ multiplex PCR. V, J and clone size are taken as reported in that table, and D and trimming were inferred from the DNA itself. The repertoire holds over 400,000 clones, with approximately 85% as singletons. Germline assignment: CDR1 SGHTA and CDR2 FQGTGA. The CDR3 sequence is 17 residues long. With 5 bases clipped from V and 1 base from J, the junction kept 10 bases outside the gene matches. Source material: peripheral blood. The chain uses TRBV7-3 and TRBJ2-5; 10 positions match TRBD1. The receptor was derived from a human donor in a cohort sampled during active COVID-19. The CDR3 sequence is CASSPGRGQGFQETQYF. DNA for the CDR3: TGTGCCAGCAGCCCGGGTCGGGGACAGGGGTTCCAAGAGACCCAGTACTTC.